What follows describes a single T cell receptor (beta chain). This receptor's antigen is unknown. No base quality information exists; no much larger clone differs at one position. The data are from a study of OX40 agonist ivuxolimab in advanced cancers. About the full investigation: The costimulatory receptor OX40 (CD134) was targeted by ivuxolimab, a fully human IgG2 agonistic monoclonal antibody. Partial responses occurred in three dose-escalation patients: two with cutaneous melanoma and one with hepatocellular carcinoma. In the dose-escalation cohort, 82.7% of patients were male, and the mean age was 60 years with a range of roughly 20 to 85. The paper covers the monotherapy dose-escalation part of the phase I ivuxolimab trial, which included N of about 51 patients. Patients were allowed to have had prior anti-PD-1, anti-PD-L1 or anti-CTLA-4 therapy, and approximately 40% of the dose-escalation patients had been treated with checkpoint inhibitors. Intravenous ivuxolimab was administered to patients every 2 weeks at six dose levels: 0.01, 0.1, 0.3, 1.5, 3 and 10 mg/kg. Of the 50 to 55 patients in dose escalation, around 19 had hepatocellular carcinoma, approximately 15 had melanoma, 9 had renal cell carcinoma and 9 had head and neck cancer. Peripheral TCRbeta sequencing was intended to test whether TCR sequence diversity was altered and clonal T-cell expansion was caused by ivuxolimab.

For sequencing of the TCRbeta CDR3 region, genomic DNA was extracted from the sorted cells. TCRbeta CDR3 regions were sequenced using the immunoSEQ Assay. Sourced from immuneACCESS, this table was stored by TCRdb with only in-frame sequences that have V and J called. A share of the clones is absent; for the studies checked, an unresolved V gene accounts for under half, and the remainder has no known explanation. This sample has more than 55,000 clones in its table, and 89% of those were observed once. In total, the top ten clones hold roughly 10% of the sample. The germline V end is reduced by 7 bases and the J end by 4 bases; junction bases left unmatched: 9. Reading the germline V gene (reference sequence) gives CDR1 MNHNY and CDR2 SVGAGI. Spanning cysteine to phenylalanine, the CDR3 consists of 15 amino acids. Only CDR3 DNA is held: 45 bases, read in frame from base 1. What the study reported, not specific to this receptor: Low levels of normalized T-cell clonal expansion were also seen in some patients who did not respond. Antigen specificity was not determined for the clonally expanded peripheral T cells. Partial responders in the 0.1-3.0 mg/kg groups had among the lowest normalized peripheral clonal expansion, especially among CD8+ T cells. After ivuxolimab, expanded clones were on average more numerous among CD8+ T cells than among CD4+ T cells. At doses of 0.1 to 3.0 mg/kg, clonal expansion of both CD4+ and CD8+ blood T cells was observed from baseline to week 6.

The trial excluded patients who had a history of autoimmune disease or who were on systemic immunosuppression. Peripheral blood for TCR sequencing was drawn from every dose cohort at baseline, at cycle 4 day 1 and at cycle 7 day 1. The samples were taken from a phase I, first-in-human, multicenter, open-label dose-escalation trial of ivuxolimab. Adults with locally advanced or metastatic melanoma, renal cell carcinoma, hepatocellular carcinoma or head and neck squamous cell carcinoma were enrolled in the trial. CD4+ and CD8+ T cells were sorted separately from peripheral blood before TCR sequencing.

The receptor was derived from an adult with an advanced solid tumor such as melanoma, head and neck, liver or kidney cancer. Sequencing was performed on CD4+ or CD8+ T cells sorted from blood, taken in a trial of the OX40 agonist ivuxolimab. The chain is encoded by TRBV6-6 joined to TRBJ2-3, with 9 central nucleotides matching TRBD1. The nucleotides read TGTGCCAGCAACCTACCCACAGGGGGCGCAGATACGCAGTATTTT. This codes for CASNLPTGGADTQYF.